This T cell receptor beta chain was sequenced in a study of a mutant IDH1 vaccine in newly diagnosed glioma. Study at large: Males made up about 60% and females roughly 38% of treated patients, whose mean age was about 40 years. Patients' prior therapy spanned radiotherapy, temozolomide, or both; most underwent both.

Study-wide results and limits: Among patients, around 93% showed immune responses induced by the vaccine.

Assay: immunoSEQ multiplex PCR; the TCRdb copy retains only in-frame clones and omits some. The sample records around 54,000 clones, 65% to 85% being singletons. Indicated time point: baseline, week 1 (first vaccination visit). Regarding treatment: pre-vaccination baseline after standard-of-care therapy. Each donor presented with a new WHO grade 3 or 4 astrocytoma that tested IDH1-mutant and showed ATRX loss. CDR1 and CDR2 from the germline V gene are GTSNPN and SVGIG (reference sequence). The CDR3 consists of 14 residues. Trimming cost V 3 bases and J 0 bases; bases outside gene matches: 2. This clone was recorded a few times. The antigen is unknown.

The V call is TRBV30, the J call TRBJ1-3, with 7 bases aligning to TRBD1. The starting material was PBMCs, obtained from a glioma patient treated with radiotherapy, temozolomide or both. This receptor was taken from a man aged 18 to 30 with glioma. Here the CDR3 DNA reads TGTGCCTGGAGGGGACAGTACTCTGGAAACACCATATATTTT. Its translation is CAWRGQYSGNTIYF.